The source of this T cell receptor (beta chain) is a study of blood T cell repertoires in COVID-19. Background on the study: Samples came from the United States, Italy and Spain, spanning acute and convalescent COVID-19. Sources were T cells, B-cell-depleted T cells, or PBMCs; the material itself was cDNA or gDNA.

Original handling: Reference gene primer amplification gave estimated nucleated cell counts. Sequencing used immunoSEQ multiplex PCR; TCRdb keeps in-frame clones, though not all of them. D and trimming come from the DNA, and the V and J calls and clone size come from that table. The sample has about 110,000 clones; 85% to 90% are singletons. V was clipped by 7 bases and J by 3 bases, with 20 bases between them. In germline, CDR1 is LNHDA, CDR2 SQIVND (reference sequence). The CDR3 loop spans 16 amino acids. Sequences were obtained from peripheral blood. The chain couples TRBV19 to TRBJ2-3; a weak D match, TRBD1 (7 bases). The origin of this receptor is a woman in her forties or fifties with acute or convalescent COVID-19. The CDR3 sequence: CASTPGGSWKTDTQYF. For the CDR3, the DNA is TGTGCCAGTACTCCAGGGGGGAGCTGGAAGACAGATACGCAGTATTTT.